A selection of T cell receptor beta chains follows, all from one sample in a study of control samples from healthy donors and cancer patients. TCRdb's copy holds only in-frame clones and misses some; the assay was immunoSEQ multiplex PCR. This sample contains under 200,000 clones. Sequencing was done on a sample of blood. These receptors all come from a woman in her twenties or thirties in good health. The CDR3 runs from the conserved cysteine through the conserved F or W.

j_call v_call cdr3_aa
TRBJ2-1 TRBV28 CASSSHSRGGTYNEQFF
TRBJ2-5 TRBV6-2/TRBV6-3 CASSYYPQGVRGETQYF
TRBJ1-2 TRBV30 CAWRGVGQDYGYTF
TRBJ1-2 TRBV10-3 CAISEDQGRLYGYTF
TRBJ1-4 TRBV14 CASSRALATNEKLFF
TRBJ1-2 TRBV7-9 CASAPGNYGYTF
TRBJ1-5 TRBV2 CATAGPGLNQPQHF
TRBJ2-2 TRBV29-1 CSVAYRVGELFF
TRBJ1-3 TRBV2 CASSDPSSGNTIYF
TRBJ1-1 TRBV28 CAGRGQDENTEAFF
TRBJ2-7 TRBV2 CASSERGLASYEQYF
TRBJ1-4 TRBV7-2 CASSLAGFPGEKLFF
TRBJ2-5 TRBV25-1 CASSVGRAGKQETQYF
TRBJ2-1 TRBV9 CASSVGSPSPEQFF
TRBJ2-2 TRBV4-1 CASSQIAGGITGELFF
TRBJ1-2 TRBV5-4 CASSSTVDYGYTF
TRBJ2-1 TRBV5-4 CASSPHSYNEQFF
TRBJ2-1 TRBV19 CASSISSGGPLGNEQFF
TRBJ2-2 TRBV12-3/TRBV12-4 CASGAEITGELFF
TRBJ2-5 TRBV11-3 CASSLDPSGGTETQYF
TRBJ1-1 TRBV6-2/TRBV6-3 CASSSIQGTEAFF
TRBJ1-1 TRBV5-1 CASSLAPGGVLDTEAFF
TRBJ1-2 TRBV6-6 CASSLGWESNYGYTF
TRBJ1-2 TRBV5-6 CASSTIQGARGDGYTF
TRBJ2-1 TRBV27 CASSSPGERGWGNEQFF
TRBJ2-6 TRBV7-2 CASSPSLMEYSGANVLTF
TRBJ2-7 TRBV23-1 CAGEGDRGDQQYF
TRBJ1-1 TRBV5-1 CASSLGQITNTEAFF
TRBJ1-1 TRBV20-1 CSAYRITEAFF
TRBJ1-2 TRBV11-2 CASSYVTGPNYGYTF
TRBJ1-2 TRBV5-1 CASSLDRLLYGYTF
TRBJ1-1 TRBV5-1 CASSLVVTVNTEAFF
TRBJ1-2 TRBV28 CASRGTGLNYGYTF
TRBJ1-5 TRBV7-2 CASSNGLSPNQPQHF
TRBJ2-1 TRBV11-2 CASSSVAGGPSSSYNEQFF
TRBJ1-4 TRBV5-1 CASSSTTGSNEKLFF
TRBJ1-2 TRBV7-8 CASSLFPRTAAYGYTF
TRBJ2-5 TRBV18 CASSPGPEETQYF
TRBJ2-2 TRBV11-2 CASSLLGAGGELFF
TRBJ1-1 TRBV24-1 CATKAADRDTEAFF
TRBJ2-7 TRBV18 CASSPPSTGAYEQYF
TRBJ1-1 TRBV10-3 CAISEVRQGGTEAFF
TRBJ2-7 TRBV5-1 CASSLEGQALYEQYF
TRBJ2-3 TRBV5-4 CASSFWDRGRGDTQYF
TRBJ1-2 TRBV7-2 CASSSRYRGLDYGYTF
TRBJ1-2 TRBV6-6 CASSSGTGVYGYTF
TRBJ2-3 TRBV7-8 CASKPREASTDTQYF
TRBJ2-2 TRBV7-9 CASSPGQLFTGELFF